This T cell receptor (beta chain) originates from a study of cytomegalovirus exposure and HLA in healthy donors. Study context: Approximately 85 million unique TCRs from HLA-typed donors were held in an early data release. Study-level points and caveats: The study flagged about 150 TCR beta chains as cytomegalovirus-associated. Specificity for CMV antigens was confirmed in vitro for a few of the CMV-associated chains.

This PCR relied on a set of 60 Vbeta primers and 13 Jbeta primers. Here immunoSEQ multiplex PCR was the method, and the copy in TCRdb shows in-frame clones only, minus some. The sample lists under 150,000 clones, over 60% seen once, with 1% to 1.5% in the top ten. A word on this clone: No antigen is known for it.

The germline V gene encodes CDR1 SGHNT and CDR2 YYREEE (reference sequence). This CDR3 has 14 residues. V dropped 5 bases and J dropped 2 bases, with 11 bases sitting between them. This sequence was found in a male donor in good health and CMV-seropositive. The sample was PBMCs. This chain links TRBV5-4 with TRBJ1-5, with a possible D match to TRBD1 (6 bases). The CDR3: CASSNREGNQPQHF. The CDR3 DNA reads TGTGCCAGCAGTAACAGGGAAGGCAATCAGCCCCAGCATTTT.